This TCR beta chain was obtained from a study of shared clonotypes between healthy human individuals. Unsorted PBMCs provided DNA that was sequenced on ten immunoSEQ deep assay plates. Some clones are missing from TCRdb's copy, which holds only in-frame ones; the method was immunoSEQ multiplex PCR. The sample lists approximately 460,000 clones, over 60% seen once, with more than 10% in the top ten. CDR3 size: 14 residues. Trimming pared 2 bases from V and 6 bases from J, leaving 12 bases between. Germline V gene sequence: CDR1 PRHDT, CDR2 FYEKMQ (reference sequence). Sequencing input: PBMCs. The TCR originated in a woman in her thirties or forties in good health. Some clones in this sample may be carry-over from other donors' samples. This rearrangement joins TRBV13 to TRBJ2-3; D uncertain. CDR3 coding DNA: TGTGCCAGCAGCTTACTATATGTTGGGGATACGCAGTATTTT. Translating it yields CASSLLYVGDTQYF.